This passage covers 2 T cell receptor beta chains from one sample sequenced in a study of T cell changes during pregnancy in multiple sclerosis. The table came from immunoSEQ multiplex PCR; TCRdb's copy has only in-frame clones and leaves some out. The table shows approximately 63,000 clones, with 93% occurring only once. Here the sequenced sample was CD8+ T cells from peripheral blood mononuclear cells, taken in the third trimester of pregnancy. These receptors all come from a female donor with multiple sclerosis, enrolled in a pregnancy study.

The gene calls are TRBV6-6 and TRBJ2-3, with no clear D. CDR1 is MNHNY and CDR2 is SVGAGI in the germline V gene (reference sequence). The CDR3 sequence is 13 residues long. Trimming left V 6 bases short and J 1 base short, with 8 bases between. CDR3 in amino acids: CASSPRGTDTQYF. CDR3 DNA: TGTGCCAGCAGCCCCCGGGGCACAGATACGCAGTATTTT.

DNA for the CDR3: TGTGCCAGCAGTTTATCGATGGCGGGAGGGCCTGAGCAGTTCTTC. It is translated as CASSLSMAGGPEQFF. This chain joins TRBV27 and TRBJ2-1; 9 nucleotides line up with TRBD2. Trimming removed 0 bases from V and 9 bases from J; junction bases left unmatched: 6. The germline V gene encodes CDR1 MNHEY and CDR2 SMNVEV (reference sequence). The CDR3 length is 15 residues.